This T cell receptor beta chain stems from a study of T cells in Graves' hyperthyroidism and ophthalmopathy (dated by TCRdb to the late 2010s). General notes on the study: Peripheral blood was collected at initial diagnosis, before any treatment. To identify distinguishing TCR V-J signatures, a discovery cohort of about 100 patients was used, comprising some 45 with Graves' ophthalmopathy and approximately 57 with stable Graves' hyperthyroidism. Prospective prediction of ophthalmopathy was tested in an independent validation cohort of 18 to 20 hyperthyroidism patients and around 16 patients who later progressed to ophthalmopathy. The approximately 98 discovery patients were randomly divided into training and test sets at a 7:3 ratio. The study also compared thyroid tissue and blood T-cell repertoires from more than 5 Graves' hyperthyroidism patients. After sampling, hyperthyroidism patients received methimazole starting at 30 mg daily, and ophthalmopathy patients received high-dose intravenous methylprednisolone. The paper describes TCR Vbeta CDR3 sequencing of 140 or so peripheral blood samples, made up of some 42 ophthalmopathy patients, around 73 hyperthyroidism patients and roughly 17 progressor patients.

This clonotype has a count of ten or more. The antigen it binds to is not known. No base quality values were provided; no much bigger clone lies one nucleotide off. General study outcomes and caveats: Most expanded thyroid clonotypes (frequency above 0.001) were also found in blood, which suggests that blood repertoires may mirror thyroid immune responses. Sample size was not statistically predetermined, and blinding of investigators to group allocation was not performed. A 13 V-J signature model separated ophthalmopathy from stable hyperthyroidism, with approximately 87% sensitivity and 81% to 82% specificity in cross-validation and 80%/75% in testing. In validation, progression to ophthalmopathy was predicted by the model with almost 71% sensitivity and nearly 75% specificity, a median of approximately 6.5 months before onset.

TCR beta CDR3 regions were amplified from RNA transcripts. The first round of RT-PCR for the TCR CDR3 was performed with the HTBI primer set and the Qiagen OneStep RT-PCR kit. The libraries were constructed in a second round of multiplex PCR and then size-selected and purified. Sequencing of the libraries was done on an Illumina HiSeq2000 using paired-end 100 bp reads. The paper's processing steps were these. SOAPnuke was used to process the raw data, throwing out any read that contained adapters or uncalled bases, had a mean Phred below 15, or lacked an exact constant-primer or identifier match. COPE v1.2.5 was used to merge the high-quality paired reads, and each unique nucleotide sequence was defined as a clonotype. Clonotypes were aligned to IMGT TRBV, TRBD and TRBJ reference segments using MiTCR v1.1. Analysis was restricted to V-J combinations with a frequency above 0.0001, which covered roughly 99% of repertoires. A TCS score was defined as the ratio between F50 (clonal expansion) and ExV (chaos), using BLOSUM62-based TCRdist between CDR3 peptides within each V-J. Welch's t-statistics and random forest reduced several hundred V-J features to fewer than 15, which were used in a naive Bayes classifier (R e1071). The public reads were reanalyzed by TCRdb: fastp trimming at Q25, MiXCR alignment, in-frame beta chains only. Under each unique CDR3 protein, matching rows form one entry showing the most common genes and DNA. None of the V and J calls come from the authors' own analysis; TCRdb made them. The sample profile shows 380,000 or so distinct CDR3 sequences; about 18% of them were found once. Clones ranked in the top ten supply about 3.7% of the sample.

Graves' hyperthyroidism was defined as stable when no progression to ophthalmopathy occurred over 18 months of follow-up. The hyperthyroidism patients were between 18 and 65 years old and newly diagnosed, with a disease duration of less than 2 months. The study excluded patients with uncontrolled infections, other autoimmune diseases, pregnancy or lactation. Diagnoses relied on clinical symptoms, serum thyroxine and TRAb, thyroid ultrasound and orbital computed tomography. PBMCs were separated from 7.5 to 10 ml of fresh peripheral blood using Ficoll-Paque density gradient centrifugation. Total RNA was extracted using Trizol reagent, and RNA quality was assessed on an Agilent 2100 Bioanalyzer. Sequenced sample: blood. The TCR comes from a woman under 30 with Graves' hyperthyroidism.

CDR3 protein: CACSGVTYQETQYF. The base sequence is TGTGCCTGTTCGGGGGTTACGTACCAAGAGACCCAGTACTTC. The rearranged segments are TRBV30 and TRBJ2-5; the D gene is perhaps TRBD2, on 6 matching bases. Taken from cysteine to phenylalanine, the CDR3 has 14 residues. Left in the record is the CDR3 DNA by itself, 42 bases read in frame from the first base. Via the germline V gene (reference sequence), CDR1 is GTSNPN and CDR2 SVGIG. V drops 6 bases and J drops 0 bases, leaving 14 bases in between.